The rows below give T cell receptor beta chains drawn from one sample of a study of beta chain features in type 1 diabetes. TCRdb's table, derived via immunoSEQ multiplex PCR, lists solely in-frame clones and lacks some. Of around 44,000 clones in the sample, approximately 72% are singletons; the top ten hold 2% to 2.5%. The sample comprised Tregs from blood. These receptors all come from a woman aged 18-29 years with type 1 diabetes. Each CDR3 is given without its conserved first and last residue. Fields, in order: J gene, V gene, CDR3 protein.

>TRBJ2-2|TRBV7-9
ASSLSAGGQAGELF
>TRBJ1-4|TRBV14
ASSQGGGTAEKLF
>TRBJ1-5|TRBV5-1
ASSLEGASNQPQH
>TRBJ1-2|TRBV19
ASSPTRTSIYGYT
>TRBJ2-3|TRBV19
ASTLQGTDTQY
>TRBJ2-1|TRBV19
ASSMVSVVNEQF
>TRBJ2-7|TRBV7-9
ASSSPVRGYEQY
>TRBJ1-5|TRBV18
ASSPQGGPSNQPQH
>TRBJ2-7|TRBV6-5
ASRLTSASTYEQY
>TRBJ2-7|TRBV7-9
ASSLGQLSYEQY
>TRBJ2-2|TRBV29-1
SGGQGANTGELF
>TRBJ1-2|TRBV10-3
AISTGSDYT
>TRBJ2-1|TRBV7-2
ASSLRASGGAGLNEQF
>TRBJ2-1|TRBV4-3
ASSPRFLLAGGPNEQF
>TRBJ2-5|TRBV5-5
ASSLAGLGQETQY
>TRBJ2-1|TRBV7-2
ASSATGYNEQF
>TRBJ2-5|TRBV5-4
ASSFGWEETQY
>TRBJ2-7|TRBV28
ASKKLAVVAYEQY
>TRBJ2-2|TRBV5-4
ASSSDTVGELF
>TRBJ1-2|TRBV7-2
ASSPGGGHLPGYT
>TRBJ1-2|TRBV18
ASSPNAGLDGYT
>TRBJ1-3|TRBV2
ASTGQGSGNTIY
>TRBJ2-2|TRBV5-1
ASSLEPDRAFNTGELF
>TRBJ2-6|TRBV19
ASNRAQRPYSGANVLT
>TRBJ1-2|TRBV7-9
ASSPAGGGGYT
>TRBJ2-6|TRBV4-3
ASSQGYSAGNSGANVLT
>TRBJ2-7|TRBV14
ASSQAYSSYEQY
>TRBJ1-6|TRBV5-6
ASSLAGIMPLH
>TRBJ2-7|TRBV28
ATRTSGKAYEQY
>TRBJ2-5|TRBV7-2
ASSQGTSGSGETQY
>TRBJ1-1|TRBV30
AWSWTLGTEAF
>TRBJ2-7|TRBV18
ASSPGTASRLGEQY
>TRBJ2-1|TRBV29-1
SVVWTGKFNEQF
>TRBJ1-1|TRBV5-5
ASSLWLNTEAF
>TRBJ2-7|TRBV7-3
ASSKIEGSEQY
>TRBJ2-3|TRBV10-2
ASSEPRTGWTDTQY
>TRBJ2-2|TRBV19
AGGGVAGENTGELF
>TRBJ2-1|TRBV20-1
RGTSGRAEF
>TRBJ1-3|TRBV6-5
ASRPTGAGHTIY
>TRBJ1-4|TRBV29-1
SAATGAREKLF
>TRBJ1-1|TRBV18
ASSPQGARAF
>TRBJ2-7|TRBV7-2
ASSLAAGGRLYEQY